The 9 T cell receptor beta chains listed next were all sequenced from one sample in a study of blood T cell repertoires in COVID-19. TCRdb keeps only in-frame clones here, not all; method: immunoSEQ multiplex PCR. The data show approximately 320,000 clones, roughly 87% seen once. The sequencing input was PBMCs or T cells enriched from blood (not recorded which). These receptors originate from a woman aged 18-35 years who had recovered from COVID-19.

The chain couples TRBV5-1 to TRBJ2-3; maybe TRBD1 (6 bases). The length of the CDR3 is 15 residues. The germline gives CDR1 SGHRS, CDR2 YFSETQ. V lost 0 bases to trimming and J lost 6 bases, with 14 bases between them. The CDR3 nucleotides read TGCGCCAGCAGCTTGGGGGGGCCGGCCGGCGATACGCAGTATTTT. Protein sequence: CASSLGGPAGDTQYF.

This clone was counted once. V gene TRBV10-3 combines with J gene TRBJ1-1, with 7 bases aligning to TRBD1. The germline gives CDR1 ENHRY, CDR2 SYGVKD. After removal of 6 bases from V and 3 bases from J, the junction contained 4 bases not matched to a gene. The CDR3 spans 13 residues. The CDR3 DNA reads as TGTGCCATCAGGACCGGACAGGACACTGAAGCTTTCTTT. Translating it yields CAIRTGQDTEAFF.

The J gene is TRBJ1-3, the V gene TRBV7-2; no clear D gene. The germline CDR1 and CDR2 sequences are SGHTA and FQGNSA. Between the trimmed V and J ends, which lost 1 base and 0 bases, there was a span of 13 bases. This CDR3 contains 17 residues. CDR3 protein: CASSLGGSPFSGNTIYF. CDR3 coding DNA: TGTGCCAGCAGCTTAGGTGGCAGTCCCTTCTCTGGAAACACCATATATTTT.

The chain recombines TRBV21-1 with TRBJ2-3; the table's D call, TRBD2, has no DNA check behind it. TRBV21-1 counts as a pseudogene. The CDR3 has 15 residues. The CDR3 sequence is CARWRSSGSLDTQYF. The CDR3 nucleotides are TGTGCCAGGTGGCGGTCTAGCGGGAGTTTGGATACGCAGTATTTT.

The chain combines TRBV28 with TRBJ1-6; maybe TRBD1 (6 bases). CDR1 MDHEN and CDR2 SYDVKM come from the germline V gene. This CDR3 has 12 residues. V was clipped by 6 bases and J by 10 bases, with 10 bases between them. The CDR3, as DNA: TGTGCCAGCAGCCCAGGGGAATCACCCCTCCACTTT. As protein: CASSPGESPLHF.

The V and J genes are TRBV7-9 and TRBJ2-1; 10 positions agree with TRBD2. The CDR3 is 18 amino acids. The junction had 10 bases not matched to a gene; V was cut back by 4 bases and J by 1 base. Germline loops: CDR1 SEHNR, CDR2 FQNEAQ (reference sequence). The CDR3 protein is CASSSIRLAGGSYNEQFF. CDR3 nucleotides: TGTGCCAGCAGCTCCATCAGACTAGCGGGTGGGTCCTACAATGAGCAGTTCTTC. Variable domain in full (rest from reference TRBV7-9 and TRBJ2-1): DTGVSQNPRHKITKRGQNVTFRCDPISEHNRLYWYRQTLGQGPEFLTYFQNEAQLEKSRLLSDRFSAERPKGSFSTLEIQRTEQGDSAMYLCASSSIRLAGGSYNEQFFGPGTRLTVL.

V is TRBV6-5 and J is TRBJ1-2, with D tentatively TRBD1 (6 bases). V was shortened by 4 bases and J by 3 bases, with 15 bases between the two germline ends. Germline assignment: CDR1 MNHEY and CDR2 SVGAGI. The CDR3 extends over 15 amino acids. DNA for the CDR3: TGTGCCAGCAGTTCCGGACAGCGTTGGGACTATGGCTACACCTTC. Its translation: CASSSGQRWDYGYTF.

V and J are TRBV10-3 and TRBJ1-4, with D perhaps TRBD1 (6 bases). The CDR3 loop spans 17 amino acids. Germline assignment: CDR1 ENHRY and CDR2 SYGVKD. Trimming cost V 0 bases and J 8 bases, with 19 bases left between them. The CDR3 loop is CAISESRQTGSSEKLFF. CDR3 DNA sequence: TGTGCCATCAGTGAGTCTAGGCAAACAGGGAGCAGCGAAAAACTGTTTTTT.

This chain joins TRBV11-2 and TRBJ2-2; possibly TRBD2 for D (5 bases). Trimming shortened V by 10 bases and J by 2 bases, and 17 bases separated the two germline ends. The germline gives CDR1 SGHAT, CDR2 FQNNGV. The CDR3 extends over 15 amino acids. CDR3 residues: CATRRLADNTGELFF. CDR3 nucleotides: TGTGCCACCAGGAGGTTGGCAGATAACACCGGGGAGCTGTTTTTT.